This T cell receptor (beta chain) was profiled in a study of T cell responses to AZD1222 COVID-19 vaccine (dated by TCRdb to about 2021). Turning to the overall study: TCR sequencing was performed for roughly 250 trial participants, of whom 207 were given two doses of AZD1222 and around 25 were given two doses of MenACWY control vaccine. Enrollment into the trials was organized by age into subgroups of 18-55, 56-69 and 70-plus years, and those subgroups contained roughly 160, 29 and 62 TCR-sequenced participants, respectively.

The CDR3 regions of human TCRbeta chains were analyzed by immunosequencing. In the paper's pipeline: TCRs in the repertoires were matched against a reference library of SARS-CoV-2-specific TCRs that had been generated with the MIRA antigen-specificity platform. Breadth was defined as the fraction of unique TCRs that were SARS-CoV-2-associated. Depth was defined as the fraction of total T cells that were SARS-CoV-2-associated. Using the MIRA data, each spike-specific TCR was mapped to the spike region that the TCR reacts to and placed in a CD4 or CD8 class. Log10-transformed breadth and depth values were compared by one-way ANOVA with Sidak's multiple comparisons tests. The clones in this table, taken by TCRdb from immuneACCESS, are in-frame only. Not every clone is retained; where verified, under half of the shortfall comes from an unresolved V gene, and the cause of the rest is unknown. The V and J calls and the clone size are those of that table, but D and trimming were determined from the DNA. The sample data list some 160,000 clones, and around 88% of these were observed just once. Approximately 1% of the sample is held by the ten biggest clonotypes.

Of note for this clone: What this receptor recognizes is not known. Base qualities are missing; no much larger clone stands one base away.

The sample's time point label is to be understood as: about 28 days (+/-7) after the second vaccine dose. Because spike-specific TCR depth and breadth did not differ between the two schedules, AZD1222 recipients who got a second dose at roughly 4 weeks were pooled with those who got a second dose at roughly 12 weeks. Vaccinee samples came from UK trials COV001 and COV002, including a single-blind randomized controlled phase 2/3 trial of AZD1222 (ChAdOx1 nCoV-19) in healthy adults. Trial participant PBMC samples were collected at day 0 and day 28 after the second dose for TCRbeta chain sequencing. The study at large found these results: Conclusions about previously exposed vaccinees are limited because only a handful of AZD1222 recipients were SARS-CoV-2 seropositive at baseline. The vaccine-associated CD4 TCRs covered the entire spike protein, and the dominant responses fell in regions 160-218 and 743-854. Reportedly, close to half of the unique spike-specific TCRs recognized epitopes lying outside the regions that are mutated in the B.1.351 and B.1.1.7 variants. Spike-specific TCR breadth and depth rose significantly after two AZD1222 doses compared with day 0 and with MenACWY recipients. Participants were mostly white British and included more females than males, and it was suggested by the authors that clonal diversity may have been underestimated. The 56-69-year group was small, and its depth increase did not reach significance, likely because of low power. Because no day 14 peak-response samples were available, the repertoires could be characterized only after the peak T cell response.

The clonotype was recovered from an adult who received the AZD1222 COVID-19 vaccine. The material sequenced was peripheral blood, taken 28 days after the second AZD1222 dose.

The bases are TGTGCCAGCAGCGTAGGTCCCGCTGAGCAGTTCTTC. Its protein reads: CASSVGPAEQFF. This chain joins TRBV9 to TRBJ2-1; too little of a D gene remains to name it. The germline V gene sets CDR1 to SGDLS and CDR2 to YYNGEE. Relative to germline, V is 0 bases shorter and J is 9 bases shorter, with 7 bases between their ends. The CDR3 has 12 amino acids, counting the end cysteine and phenylalanine. Only the CDR3 DNA stays, 36 bases, in frame from base 1. With all but the CDR3 taken from the reference TRBV9 and TRBJ2-1 genes, the full variable domain is: DSGVTQTPKHLITATGQRVTLRCSPRSGDLSVYWYQQSLDQGLQFLIQYYNGEERAKGNILERFSAQQFPDLHSELNLSSLELGDSALYFCASSVGPAEQFFGPGTRLTVL.